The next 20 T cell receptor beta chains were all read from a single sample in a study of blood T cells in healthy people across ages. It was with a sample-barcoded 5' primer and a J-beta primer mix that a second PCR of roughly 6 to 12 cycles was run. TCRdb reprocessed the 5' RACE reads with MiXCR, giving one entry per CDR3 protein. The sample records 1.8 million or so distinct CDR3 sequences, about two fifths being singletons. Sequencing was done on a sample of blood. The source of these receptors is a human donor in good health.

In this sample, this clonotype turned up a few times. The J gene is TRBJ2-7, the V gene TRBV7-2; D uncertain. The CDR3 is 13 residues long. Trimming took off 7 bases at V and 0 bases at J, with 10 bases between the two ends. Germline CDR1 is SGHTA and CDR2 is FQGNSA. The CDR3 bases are TGTGCCAGCACCTTCCACAACTCCTACGAGCAGTACTTC. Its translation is CASTFHNSYEQYF.

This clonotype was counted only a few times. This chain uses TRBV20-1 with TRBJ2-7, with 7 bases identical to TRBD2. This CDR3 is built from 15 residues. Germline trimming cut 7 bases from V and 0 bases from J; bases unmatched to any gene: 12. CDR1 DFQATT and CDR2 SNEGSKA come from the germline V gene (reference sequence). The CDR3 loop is CSGGGRASGSYEQYF. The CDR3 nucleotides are TGCAGTGGAGGCGGTCGGGCTAGCGGCTCCTACGAGCAGTACTTC.

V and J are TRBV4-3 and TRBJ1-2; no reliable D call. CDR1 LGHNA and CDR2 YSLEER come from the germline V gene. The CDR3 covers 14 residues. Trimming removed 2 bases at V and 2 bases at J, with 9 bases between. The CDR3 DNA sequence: TGCGCCAGCAGCCAAAGGCACTCCAACTATGGCTACACCTTC. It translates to CASSQRHSNYGYTF.

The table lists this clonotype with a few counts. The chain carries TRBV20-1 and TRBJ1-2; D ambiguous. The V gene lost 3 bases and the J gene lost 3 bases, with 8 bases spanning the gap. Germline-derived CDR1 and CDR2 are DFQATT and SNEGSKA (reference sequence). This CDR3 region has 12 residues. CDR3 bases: TGCAGTGCTAGGGACGGATACTATGGCTACACCTTC. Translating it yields CSARDGYYGYTF.

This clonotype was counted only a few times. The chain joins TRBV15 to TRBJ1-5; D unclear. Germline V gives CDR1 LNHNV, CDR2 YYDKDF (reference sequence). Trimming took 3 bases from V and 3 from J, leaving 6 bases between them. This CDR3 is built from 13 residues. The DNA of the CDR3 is TGTGCCACCAGCAGGGTCAACAATCAGCCCCAGCATTTT. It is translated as CATSRVNNQPQHF.

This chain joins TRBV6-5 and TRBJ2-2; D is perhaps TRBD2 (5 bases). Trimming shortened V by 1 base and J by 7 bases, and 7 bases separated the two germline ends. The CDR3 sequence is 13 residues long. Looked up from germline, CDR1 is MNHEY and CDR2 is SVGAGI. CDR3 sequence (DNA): TGTGCCAGCAGTTACTGGGAGAACGGGGAGCTGTTTTTT. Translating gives CASSYWENGELFF.

CDR3 loop: CASSWTDNTIYF. CDR3 nucleotide sequence: TGTGCCAGCAGTTGGACAGATAACACCATATATTTT. This chain connects TRBV11-2 to TRBJ1-3, with D possibly TRBD1 on 6 matching bases. The length of the CDR3 is 12 residues. V shed 6 bases and J shed 7 bases, with 10 bases lying between them. CDR1 and CDR2 (germline): SGHAT, FQNNGV.

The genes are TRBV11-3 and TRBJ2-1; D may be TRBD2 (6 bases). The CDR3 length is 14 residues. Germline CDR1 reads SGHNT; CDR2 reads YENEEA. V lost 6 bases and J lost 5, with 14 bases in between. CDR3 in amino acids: CASRKGGSHNEQFF. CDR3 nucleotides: TGTGCCAGCAGAAAAGGAGGGTCTCACAATGAGCAGTTCTTC.

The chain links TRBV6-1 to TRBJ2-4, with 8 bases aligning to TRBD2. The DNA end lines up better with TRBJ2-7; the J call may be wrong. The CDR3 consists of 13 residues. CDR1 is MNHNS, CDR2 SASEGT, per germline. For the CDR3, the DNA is TGTGCCAGCAATCGGGGGGGATACTACGAGCAGTACTTC. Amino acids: CASNRGGYYEQYF.

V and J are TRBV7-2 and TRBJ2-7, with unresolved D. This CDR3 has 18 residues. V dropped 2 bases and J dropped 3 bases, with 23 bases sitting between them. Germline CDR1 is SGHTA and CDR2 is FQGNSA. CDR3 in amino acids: CASSLRSAGTSQSYEQYF. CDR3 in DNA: TGTGCCAGCAGCTTACGGTCCGCTGGAACCTCCCAGAGCTACGAGCAGTACTTC.

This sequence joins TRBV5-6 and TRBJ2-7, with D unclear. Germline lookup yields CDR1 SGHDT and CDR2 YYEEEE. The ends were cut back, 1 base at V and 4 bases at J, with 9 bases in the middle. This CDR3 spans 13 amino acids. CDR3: CASSLNSFYEQYF. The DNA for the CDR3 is TGTGCCAGCAGCTTGAACTCTTTTTACGAGCAGTACTTC. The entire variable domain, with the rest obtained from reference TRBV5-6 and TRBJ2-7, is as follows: DAGVTQSPTHLIKTRGQQVTLRCSPKSGHDTVSWYQQALGQGPQFIFQYYEEEERQRGNFPDRFSGHQFPNYSSELNVNALLLGDSALYLCASSLNSFYEQYFGPGTRLTVT.

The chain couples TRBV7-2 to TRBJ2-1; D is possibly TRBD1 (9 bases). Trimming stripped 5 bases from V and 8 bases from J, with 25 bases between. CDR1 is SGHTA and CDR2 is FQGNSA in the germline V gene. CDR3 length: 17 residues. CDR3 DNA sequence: TGTGCCAGCAGCCTCGGGAGGGGGACAGGGTTTTTGGATGAGCAGTTCTTC. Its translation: CASSLGRGTGFLDEQFF.

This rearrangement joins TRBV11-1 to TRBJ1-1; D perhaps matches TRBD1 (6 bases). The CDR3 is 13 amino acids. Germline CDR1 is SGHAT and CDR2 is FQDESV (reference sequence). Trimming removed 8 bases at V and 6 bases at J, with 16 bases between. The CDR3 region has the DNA TGTGCCAGCGGCACACAGGGAGGGGCTGAAGCTTTCTTT. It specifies CASGTQGGAEAFF. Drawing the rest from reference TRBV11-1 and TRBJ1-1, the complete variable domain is EAEVAQSPRYKITEKSQAVAFWCDPISGHATLYWYRQILGQGPELLVQFQDESVVDDSQLPKDRFSAERLKGVDSTLKIQPAELGDSAMYLCASGTQGGAEAFFGQGTRLTVV.

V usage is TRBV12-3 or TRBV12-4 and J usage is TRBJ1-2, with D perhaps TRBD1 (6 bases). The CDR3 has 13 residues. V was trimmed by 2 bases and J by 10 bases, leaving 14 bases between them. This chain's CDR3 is CASSLSGGGDYTF. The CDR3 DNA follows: TGTGCCAGCAGTTTAAGTGGAGGGGGAGACTACACCTTC.

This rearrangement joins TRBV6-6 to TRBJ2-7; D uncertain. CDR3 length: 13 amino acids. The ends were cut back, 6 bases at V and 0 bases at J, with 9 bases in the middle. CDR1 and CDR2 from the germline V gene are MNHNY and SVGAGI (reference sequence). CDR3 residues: CASRKPSSYEQYF. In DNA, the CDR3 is TGTGCCAGCAGAAAACCAAGCTCCTACGAGCAGTACTTC.

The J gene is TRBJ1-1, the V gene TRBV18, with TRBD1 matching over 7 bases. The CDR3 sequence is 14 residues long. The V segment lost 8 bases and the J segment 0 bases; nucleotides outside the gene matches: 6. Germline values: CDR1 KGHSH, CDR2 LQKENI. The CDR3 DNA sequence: TGTGCCAGCACACTTGGACAGGTGAACACTGAAGCTTTCTTT. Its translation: CASTLGQVNTEAFF.

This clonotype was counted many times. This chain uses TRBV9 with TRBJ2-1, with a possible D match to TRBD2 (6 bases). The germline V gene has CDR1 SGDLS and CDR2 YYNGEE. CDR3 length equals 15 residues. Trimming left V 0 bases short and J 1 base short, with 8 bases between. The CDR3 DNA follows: TGTGCCAGCAGCGTAGTCGGGGGTTCCTACAATGAGCAGTTCTTC. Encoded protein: CASSVVGGSYNEQFF.

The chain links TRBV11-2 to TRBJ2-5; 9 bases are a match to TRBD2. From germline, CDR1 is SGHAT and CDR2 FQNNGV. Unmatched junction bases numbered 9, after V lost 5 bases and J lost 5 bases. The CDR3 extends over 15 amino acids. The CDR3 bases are TGTGCCAGCAGCCGCGGGCGGGGGGGATTGGAGACCCAGTACTTC. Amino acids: CASSRGRGGLETQYF.

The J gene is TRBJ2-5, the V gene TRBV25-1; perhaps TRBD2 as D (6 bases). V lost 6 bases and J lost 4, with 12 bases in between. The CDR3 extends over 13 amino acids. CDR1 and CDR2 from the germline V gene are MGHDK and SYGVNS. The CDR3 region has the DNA TGTGCCAGCAGGGACGGGGGTATAGAGACCCAGTACTTC. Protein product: CASRDGGIETQYF.

In nucleotides, the CDR3 is TGTGCCAGCAGCCCCCAGCAGTCTCACTGGGAGCTGTTTTTT. This gives the protein CASSPQQSHWELFF. This chain links TRBV11-2 with TRBJ2-2; D ambiguous. The CDR3 sequence is 14 residues long. Looked up from germline, CDR1 is SGHAT and CDR2 is FQNNGV. Trimming left V 5 bases short and J 9 bases short, with 16 bases between.